This entry lists 6 T cell receptor beta chains sequenced from one sample in a study of CD4 and CD8 cells across lung adenocarcinoma regions. Each CDR3 protein gets one entry after TCRdb re-called the PCR reads with MiXCR. The sample lists 7,500 to 10,000 distinct CDR3 sequences, roughly 45% occurring once. The source material was CD4+ T cells from the margin of a lung tumor. The receptors shown here come from a female donor with lung adenocarcinoma. The CD4 and CD8 labels of this study may be unreliable.

This clonotype is medium-sized by share. The chain recombines TRBV7-2 with TRBJ2-1; D may be TRBD2 (6 bases). This CDR3 contains 15 residues. Germline CDR1 reads SGHTA; CDR2 reads FQGNSA. The V and J ends lost 2 bases and 3 bases respectively, with 11 bases between them. CDR3 sequence (DNA): TGTGCCAGCAGCTTACCGGGGGATTTCTACAATGAGCAGTTCTTC. Translating it yields CASSLPGDFYNEQFF.

This clonotype occurred many times. The rearrangement joins TRBV27 to TRBJ2-1; D might be TRBD1 (5 bases). The CDR3 sequence is 14 residues long. Trimming took off 7 bases at V and 0 bases at J, with 10 bases between the two ends. Per germline, CDR1 MNHEY and CDR2 SMNVEV (reference sequence). Here the CDR3 reads CASTTGFSYNEQFF. DNA for the CDR3: TGTGCCAGCACTACAGGATTCTCCTACAATGAGCAGTTCTTC.

V is TRBV6-1 and J is TRBJ2-3; 7 bases are shared with TRBD1. With V trimmed by 6 bases and J by 11 bases, 14 bases remained unmatched. Germline CDR1 and CDR2: MNHNS and SASEGT. The CDR3 extends over 14 amino acids. This CDR3 is CASSDRGRTGEQYF. DNA of the CDR3: TGTGCCAGCAGCGATAGGGGGCGCACCGGTGAGCAGTATTTT.

This sequence joins TRBV6-1 and TRBJ2-7; TRBD1 matches at 10 bases. V gave up 4 bases and J gave up 0 bases; unmatched junction bases: 3. The CDR3 contains 15 residues. The germline CDR1 and CDR2 sequences are MNHNS and SASEGT. The CDR3 is CASSGTGGPSYEQYF. CDR3 DNA: TGTGCCAGCAGTGGGACAGGGGGTCCCTCCTACGAGCAGTACTTC.

By sample fraction, this clonotype is large. The rearrangement joins TRBV6-1 to TRBJ2-2; D may be TRBD2 (6 bases). Trimming shortened V by 2 bases and J by 2 bases, and 9 bases separated the two germline ends. The CDR3 sequence is 15 residues long. In germline, CDR1 is MNHNS, CDR2 SASEGT. The CDR3 DNA follows: TGTGCCAGCAGTGAATGGGGAGGTAACACCGGGGAGCTGTTTTTT. It translates to CASSEWGGNTGELFF.

In this sample, this clonotype turned up many times. The chain employs TRBV4-1 and TRBJ2-1; 7 nucleotides agree with TRBD2. The junction had 14 bases not matched to a gene; V was cut back by 0 bases and J by 6 bases. This CDR3 is built from 18 residues. CDR1 is MGHRA, CDR2 YSYEKL, per germline. Written as DNA, the CDR3 is TGCGCCAGCAGCCAAGATTCCCTATCGGCGGGAGCGTTCAATGAGCAGTTCTTC. As protein: CASSQDSLSAGAFNEQFF.